These T cell receptor beta chains were read from a single sample in a study of Graves' ophthalmopathy and Graves' hyperthyroidism. TCRdb analysed the multiplex PCR reads with MiXCR anew, one entry per CDR3 protein. The sample has 300,000 to 500,000 distinct CDR3 sequences; approximately 15% are singletons. Sequences were obtained from peripheral blood. All receptors come from a woman in her late teens or twenties with stable Graves' hyperthyroidism. Each CDR3 is given with its conserved first and last residue. Each record gives: V gene, CDR3 length, D gene, J gene, clone size, CDR3 protein, CDR3 DNA. D genes are given only for firm matches. Part of the rows lack a size; the others show once, few, many or a class for expanded clones.

V gene: TRBV4-1
CDR3 length: 15
D gene: TRBD1
J gene: TRBJ2-2
clone size: few
CDR3 protein: CASSYQGASTGELFF
CDR3 DNA: TGCGCCAGCAGCTACCAGGGGGCGAGCACCGGGGAGCTGTTTTTT

V gene: TRBV5-6
CDR3 length: 14
D gene: .
J gene: TRBJ1-6
clone size: .
CDR3 protein: CASSLDIQNSPLHF
CDR3 DNA: TGTGCCAGCAGCCTCGACATCCAGAATTCACCCCTCCACTTT

V gene: TRBV27
CDR3 length: 14
D gene: TRBD1
J gene: TRBJ2-7
clone size: .
CDR3 protein: CASSLSGQPYEQYF
CDR3 DNA: TGTGCCAGCAGTTTATCGGGACAGCCCTACGAGCAGTACTTC

V gene: TRBV12-5
CDR3 length: 16
D gene: .
J gene: TRBJ1-5
clone size: many
CDR3 protein: CASGLVLPGGKGPQHF
CDR3 DNA: TGTGCTAGTGGTTTGGTACTCCCGGGCGGGAAGGGGCCCCAGCATTTT

V gene: TRBV7-9
CDR3 length: 13
D gene: .
J gene: TRBJ1-2
clone size: .
CDR3 protein: CASSFRGPYGYTF
CDR3 DNA: TGTGCCAGCAGCTTCCGAGGGCCTTATGGTTACACCTTC

V gene: TRBV4-2
CDR3 length: 14
D gene: .
J gene: TRBJ1-5
clone size: many
CDR3 protein: CASSQGLGAQPQHF
CDR3 DNA: TGTGCCAGCAGCCAAGGGCTTGGGGCACAGCCCCAGCATTTT

V gene: TRBV10-3
CDR3 length: 14
D gene: TRBD2
J gene: TRBJ2-2
clone size: many
CDR3 protein: CAIGTSGPPGELFF
CDR3 DNA: TGTGCCATTGGGACTAGCGGCCCCCCCGGGGAGCTGTTTTTT

V gene: TRBV12-3/TRBV12-4
CDR3 length: 13
D gene: .
J gene: TRBJ1-1
clone size: many
CDR3 protein: CASSWTPQGEAFF
CDR3 DNA: TGTGCCAGCAGTTGGACTCCTCAGGGTGAAGCTTTCTTT

V gene: TRBV6-4
CDR3 length: 17
D gene: .
J gene: TRBJ2-2
clone size: many
CDR3 protein: CASSRSRGPEGTGELFF
CDR3 DNA: TGTGCCAGCAGTCGCTCCCGGGGCCCCGAGGGGACCGGGGAGCTGTTTTTT

V gene: TRBV7-3
CDR3 length: 15
D gene: TRBD1
J gene: TRBJ1-1
clone size: many
CDR3 protein: CASSSLGGGGTEAFF
CDR3 DNA: TGTGCCAGCAGCTCCCTAGGGGGCGGGGGCACTGAAGCTTTCTTT

V gene: TRBV11-2
CDR3 length: 17
D gene: TRBD1
J gene: TRBJ2-5
clone size: many
CDR3 protein: CASSKIGGQGFGETQYF
CDR3 DNA: TGTGCCAGCAGCAAAATTGGGGGACAGGGATTTGGGGAGACCCAGTACTTC

V gene: TRBV11-2
CDR3 length: 12
D gene: .
J gene: TRBJ1-2
clone size: many
CDR3 protein: CASYRDYYGYTF
CDR3 DNA: TGTGCCAGCTACAGGGACTACTATGGCTACACCTTC

V gene: TRBV7-2
CDR3 length: 16
D gene: .
J gene: TRBJ2-7
clone size: many
CDR3 protein: CASSLAGSSVTYEQYF
CDR3 DNA: TGTGCCAGCAGCTTAGCTGGGTCTAGCGTAACCTACGAGCAGTACTTC

V gene: TRBV27
CDR3 length: 14
D gene: TRBD1
J gene: TRBJ2-5
clone size: many
CDR3 protein: CASRNDRGLETQYF
CDR3 DNA: TGTGCCAGCAGAAATGACAGGGGGCTTGAGACCCAGTACTTC

V gene: TRBV12-3/TRBV12-4
CDR3 length: 15
D gene: .
J gene: TRBJ1-5
clone size: many
CDR3 protein: CASSLGDGDNQPQHF
CDR3 DNA: TGTGCCAGCAGTCTCGGGGATGGGGACAATCAGCCCCAGCATTTT

V gene: TRBV19
CDR3 length: 16
D gene: TRBD1
J gene: TRBJ1-3
clone size: many
CDR3 protein: CASSKTGTGAGNTIYF
CDR3 DNA: TGTGCCAGTAGTAAAACCGGGACAGGGGCTGGAAACACCATATATTTT

V gene: TRBV6-2/TRBV6-3
CDR3 length: 13
D gene: .
J gene: TRBJ2-7
clone size: many
CDR3 protein: CASRGSITYEQYF
CDR3 DNA: TGTGCCAGCAGGGGCAGCATCACCTACGAGCAGTACTTC

V gene: TRBV12-3/TRBV12-4
CDR3 length: 15
D gene: .
J gene: TRBJ1-1
clone size: many
CDR3 protein: CASSLNGAENTEAFF
CDR3 DNA: TGTGCCAGCAGTTTGAATGGAGCAGAAAACACTGAAGCTTTCTTT

V gene: TRBV28
CDR3 length: 15
D gene: TRBD1
J gene: TRBJ1-2
clone size: many
CDR3 protein: CASSLPPGQGYGYTF
CDR3 DNA: TGTGCCAGCAGTTTACCTCCGGGACAGGGCTATGGCTACACCTTC

V gene: TRBV6-1
CDR3 length: 18
D gene: .
J gene: TRBJ2-4
clone size: many
CDR3 protein: CASSEGVRGLGAKNIQYF
CDR3 DNA: TGTGCCAGCAGTGAAGGGGTGCGGGGGCTGGGGGCCAAAAACATTCAGTACTTC

V gene: TRBV18
CDR3 length: 14
D gene: .
J gene: TRBJ1-1
clone size: .
CDR3 protein: CASSPPAGESEAFF
CDR3 DNA: TGTGCCAGCTCACCACCGGCAGGGGAATCTGAAGCTTTCTTT

V gene: TRBV12-3/TRBV12-4
CDR3 length: 17
D gene: .
J gene: TRBJ1-5
clone size: many
CDR3 protein: CASSSGLLDLSNQPQHF
CDR3 DNA: TGTGCCAGCAGTTCCGGGCTTTTGGACCTTAGCAATCAGCCCCAGCATTTT

V gene: TRBV11-2
CDR3 length: 17
D gene: .
J gene: TRBJ2-3
clone size: .
CDR3 protein: CASSLEAGWGYADTQYF
CDR3 DNA: TGTGCCAGCAGCTTAGAGGCAGGCTGGGGGTATGCAGATACGCAGTATTTT

V gene: TRBV29-1
CDR3 length: 10
D gene: .
J gene: TRBJ1-1
clone size: many
CDR3 protein: CSAATLEAFF
CDR3 DNA: TGCAGCGCAGCGACCCTAGAGGCTTTCTTT

V gene: TRBV19
CDR3 length: 16
D gene: .
J gene: TRBJ1-2
clone size: many
CDR3 protein: CASSIISKDLLYGYTF
CDR3 DNA: TGTGCCAGTAGCATCATCTCCAAGGACCTACTCTATGGCTACACCTTC

V gene: TRBV28
CDR3 length: 16
D gene: .
J gene: TRBJ2-4
clone size: few
CDR3 protein: CASSFRPSRAKNIQYF
CDR3 DNA: TGTGCCAGCAGTTTTCGACCGAGTCGGGCCAAAAACATTCAGTACTTC

V gene: TRBV5-1
CDR3 length: 14
D gene: TRBD1
J gene: TRBJ2-7
clone size: .
CDR3 protein: CASSLTTGGYEQYF
CDR3 DNA: TGCGCCAGCAGCTTAACAACAGGGGGCTACGAGCAGTACTTC

V gene: TRBV11-1
CDR3 length: 17
D gene: .
J gene: TRBJ1-6
clone size: many
CDR3 protein: CASSPRTGSSYNSPLHF
CDR3 DNA: TGTGCCAGCAGCCCCCGGACGGGCAGCTCCTATAATTCACCCCTCCACTTT

V gene: TRBV5-1
CDR3 length: 17
D gene: TRBD1
J gene: TRBJ1-2
clone size: many
CDR3 protein: CASSFAREDRDDYGYTF
CDR3 DNA: TGCGCCAGCAGCTTCGCAAGGGAGGACAGGGATGACTATGGCTACACCTTC

V gene: TRBV6-2/TRBV6-3
CDR3 length: 15
D gene: TRBD2
J gene: TRBJ2-2
clone size: few
CDR3 protein: CASSRATGGTGELFF
CDR3 DNA: TGTGCCAGCAGTAGGGCGACGGGGGGCACCGGGGAGCTGTTTTTT

V gene: TRBV6-5
CDR3 length: 17
D gene: .
J gene: TRBJ1-5
clone size: many
CDR3 protein: CASSYSPLGSSNQPQHF
CDR3 DNA: TGTGCCAGCAGTTACTCACCCTTGGGCAGTAGCAATCAGCCCCAGCATTTT

V gene: TRBV12-3/TRBV12-4
CDR3 length: 13
D gene: .
J gene: TRBJ1-2
clone size: many
CDR3 protein: CASSQGGLYGYTF
CDR3 DNA: TGTGCCAGCTCGCAGGGCGGACTCTATGGCTACACCTTC

V gene: TRBV18
CDR3 length: 13
D gene: .
J gene: TRBJ2-5
clone size: many
CDR3 protein: CASSPRGKETQYF
CDR3 DNA: TGTGCCAGCTCACCTAGGGGCAAAGAGACCCAGTACTTC

V gene: TRBV12-3/TRBV12-4
CDR3 length: 13
D gene: TRBD1
J gene: TRBJ1-2
clone size: .
CDR3 protein: CASIRGPGYGYTF
CDR3 DNA: TGTGCCAGCATCAGGGGGCCCGGCTATGGCTACACCTTC

V gene: TRBV7-2
CDR3 length: 12
D gene: .
J gene: TRBJ1-2
clone size: many
CDR3 protein: CASSARTTGYTF
CDR3 DNA: TGTGCCAGCAGCGCAAGGACGACCGGCTACACCTTC

V gene: TRBV2
CDR3 length: 14
D gene: TRBD1
J gene: TRBJ2-2
clone size: many
CDR3 protein: CASRPTGTPGELFF
CDR3 DNA: TGTGCCAGCAGACCGACAGGGACCCCCGGGGAGCTGTTTTTT

V gene: TRBV7-6
CDR3 length: 17
D gene: TRBD1
J gene: TRBJ2-5
clone size: many
CDR3 protein: CASSFRTGGILQETQYF
CDR3 DNA: TGTGCCAGCAGCTTTAGGACAGGGGGCATCCTTCAAGAGACCCAGTACTTC

V gene: TRBV18
CDR3 length: 13
D gene: TRBD1
J gene: TRBJ2-7
clone size: many
CDR3 protein: CASSPRDRREQYF
CDR3 DNA: TGTGCCAGCTCCCCAAGGGACAGGAGGGAGCAGTACTTC

V gene: TRBV27
CDR3 length: 15
D gene: TRBD1
J gene: TRBJ1-2
clone size: many
CDR3 protein: CASSPAGTGLYGYTF
CDR3 DNA: TGTGCCAGCAGTCCAGCCGGGACAGGGCTCTATGGCTACACCTTC

V gene: TRBV11-2
CDR3 length: 13
D gene: .
J gene: TRBJ1-1
clone size: many
CDR3 protein: CASSHGGYTEAFF
CDR3 DNA: TGTGCCAGCAGCCACGGAGGTTACACTGAAGCTTTCTTT

V gene: TRBV29-1
CDR3 length: 14
D gene: TRBD1
J gene: TRBJ1-1
clone size: .
CDR3 protein: CSVEKGARGLAAFF
CDR3 DNA: TGCAGCGTTGAAAAGGGCGCCAGGGGGCTAGCGGCTTTCTTT

V gene: TRBV7-6
CDR3 length: 18
D gene: TRBD2
J gene: TRBJ2-5
clone size: many
CDR3 protein: CASSLALAGPGQVETQYF
CDR3 DNA: TGTGCCAGCAGCTTAGCCCTAGCGGGTCCAGGTCAGGTGGAGACCCAGTACTTC

V gene: TRBV28
CDR3 length: 16
D gene: TRBD2
J gene: TRBJ2-5
clone size: .
CDR3 protein: CASSLGASGNTETQYF
CDR3 DNA: TGTGCCAGCAGCTTAGGCGCTAGCGGGAACACAGAGACCCAGTACTTC

V gene: TRBV6-2/TRBV6-3
CDR3 length: 15
D gene: .
J gene: TRBJ2-4
clone size: .
CDR3 protein: CASSYVRTHKNIQYF
CDR3 DNA: TGTGCCAGCAGTTACGTCAGGACCCACAAAAACATTCAGTACTTC

V gene: TRBV6-5
CDR3 length: 14
D gene: TRBD1
J gene: TRBJ1-1
clone size: many
CDR3 protein: CASLYGTGTTEAFF
CDR3 DNA: TGTGCCAGCCTATACGGGACAGGGACGACTGAAGCTTTCTTT

V gene: TRBV19
CDR3 length: 13
D gene: .
J gene: TRBJ1-1
clone size: many
CDR3 protein: CASSMRAGPEAFF
CDR3 DNA: TGTGCCAGTAGTATGCGGGCAGGGCCTGAAGCTTTCTTT

V gene: TRBV7-3
CDR3 length: 15
D gene: .
J gene: TRBJ1-6
clone size: many
CDR3 protein: CASSSRGAYNSPLHF
CDR3 DNA: TGTGCCAGCAGCTCTAGGGGTGCTTATAATTCACCCCTCCACTTT

V gene: TRBV7-3
CDR3 length: 14
D gene: .
J gene: TRBJ1-1
clone size: many
CDR3 protein: CASSSDSMNTEAFF
CDR3 DNA: TGTGCCAGCAGCTCGGACAGTATGAACACTGAAGCTTTCTTT

V gene: TRBV20-1
CDR3 length: 11
D gene: .
J gene: TRBJ1-1
clone size: many
CDR3 protein: CSARDGTGAFF
CDR3 DNA: TGCAGTGCTAGGGACGGGACGGGAGCTTTCTTT

V gene: TRBV7-2
CDR3 length: 10
D gene: .
J gene: TRBJ2-7
clone size: .
CDR3 protein: CASGAHEQYF
CDR3 DNA: TGTGCCAGCGGGGCACACGAGCAGTACTTC

V gene: TRBV6-5
CDR3 length: 16
D gene: TRBD1
J gene: TRBJ1-3
clone size: many
CDR3 protein: CASSSRTGLSGNTIYF
CDR3 DNA: TGTGCCAGCAGTTCTCGGACAGGGCTCTCTGGAAACACCATATATTTT

V gene: TRBV5-1
CDR3 length: 15
D gene: .
J gene: TRBJ2-7
clone size: few
CDR3 protein: CASSLDATGSYEQYF
CDR3 DNA: TGCGCCAGCAGCTTGGACGCCACGGGCTCCTACGAGCAGTACTTC

V gene: TRBV6-1
CDR3 length: 17
D gene: .
J gene: TRBJ1-5
clone size: many
CDR3 protein: CASSEPLDIRPNQPQHF
CDR3 DNA: TGTGCCAGCAGTGAACCCTTGGACATTCGACCTAATCAGCCCCAGCATTTT

V gene: TRBV10-3
CDR3 length: 13
D gene: .
J gene: TRBJ2-7
clone size: many
CDR3 protein: CAISDEGSYEQYF
CDR3 DNA: TGTGCCATCAGTGATGAGGGATCCTACGAGCAGTACTTC